This TCR beta chain derives from a study of T cells in Graves' hyperthyroidism and ophthalmopathy. Using RNA transcripts as the source, TCR beta CDR3 regions were amplified. TCR CDR3 regions were first amplified by RT-PCR with HTBI primers. TCRdb re-derived calls from the multiplex PCR reads in MiXCR, one entry per CDR3 protein. This sample has about 640,000 distinct CDR3 sequences, with around 20% found just once. Orbital computed tomography, thyroid ultrasound, serum thyroxine and TRAb, and clinical symptoms together informed the diagnoses. The clonotype was recovered from a man between 25 and 39 years old with Graves' ophthalmopathy. The sample comprised blood.

In DNA form, the CDR3 reads TGTGCCAGCAGCTTGGACAGGGGGCGAGATCAGCCCCAGCATTTT. It codes for CASSLDRGRDQPQHF. This chain joins TRBV5-5 and TRBJ1-5; TRBD1 agrees at 9 bases. After removal of 0 bases from V and 5 bases from J, the junction contained 3 bases not matched to a gene. Germline assignment: CDR1 SGHKS and CDR2 YYEKEE (reference sequence). The CDR3 runs 15 residues.